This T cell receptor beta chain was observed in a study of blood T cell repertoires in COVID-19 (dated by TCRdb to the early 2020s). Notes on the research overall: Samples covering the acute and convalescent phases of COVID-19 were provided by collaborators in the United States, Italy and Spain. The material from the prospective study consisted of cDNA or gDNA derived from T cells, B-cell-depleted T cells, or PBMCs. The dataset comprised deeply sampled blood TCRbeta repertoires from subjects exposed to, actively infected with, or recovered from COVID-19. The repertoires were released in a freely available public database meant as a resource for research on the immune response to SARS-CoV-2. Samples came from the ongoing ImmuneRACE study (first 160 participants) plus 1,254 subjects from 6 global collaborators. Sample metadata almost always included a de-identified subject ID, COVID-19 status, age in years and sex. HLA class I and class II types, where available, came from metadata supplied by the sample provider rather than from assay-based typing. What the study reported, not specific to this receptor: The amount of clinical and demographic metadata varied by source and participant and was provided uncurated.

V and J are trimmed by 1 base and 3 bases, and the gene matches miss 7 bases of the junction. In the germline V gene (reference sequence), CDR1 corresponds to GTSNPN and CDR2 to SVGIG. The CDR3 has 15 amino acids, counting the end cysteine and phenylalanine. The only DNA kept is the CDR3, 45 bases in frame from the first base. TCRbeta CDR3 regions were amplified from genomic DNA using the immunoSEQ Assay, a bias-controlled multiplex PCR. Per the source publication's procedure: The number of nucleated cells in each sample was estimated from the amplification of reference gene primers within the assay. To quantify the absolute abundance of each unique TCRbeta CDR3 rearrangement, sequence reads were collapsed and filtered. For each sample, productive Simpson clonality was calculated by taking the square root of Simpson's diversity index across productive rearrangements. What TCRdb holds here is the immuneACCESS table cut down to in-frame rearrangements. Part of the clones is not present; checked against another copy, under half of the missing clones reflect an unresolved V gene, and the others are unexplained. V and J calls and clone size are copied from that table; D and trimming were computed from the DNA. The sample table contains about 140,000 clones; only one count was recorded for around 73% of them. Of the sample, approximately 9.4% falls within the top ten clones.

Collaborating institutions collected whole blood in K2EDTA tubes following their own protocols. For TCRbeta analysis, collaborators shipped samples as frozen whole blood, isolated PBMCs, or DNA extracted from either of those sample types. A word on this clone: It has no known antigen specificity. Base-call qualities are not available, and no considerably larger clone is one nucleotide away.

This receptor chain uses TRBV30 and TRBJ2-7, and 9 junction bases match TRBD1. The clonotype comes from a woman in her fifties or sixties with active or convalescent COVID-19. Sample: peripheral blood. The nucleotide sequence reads TGTGCCTGGAGTGATCGGGGGACAGGGCTCTACGAGCAGTACTTC. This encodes CAWSDRGTGLYEQYF.